The TCR beta chain under discussion was sequenced for a study of blood T cell repertoires in COVID-19. Whole-study context: Acute and convalescent COVID-19 samples came from the United States, Italy and Spain. The cDNA or gDNA used as material had been derived from T cells, B-cell-depleted T cells, or PBMCs.

Germline V gene data show CDR1 as SGDLS and CDR2 as YYNGEE. This CDR3 contains 14 residues. V was trimmed by 4 bases and J by 0 bases, leaving 9 bases between them. Seattle cases were enrolled at active infection and followed longitudinally. Original processing methods: Estimated nucleated cell counts came from reference gene primer amplification. Assay used: immunoSEQ multiplex PCR; TCRdb lists only in-frame clones, some missing. V and J calls and clone size follow that table, whereas D and trimming were derived from the DNA. This table holds 350,000 to 450,000 clones, about 89% found once. The sequenced material came from peripheral blood. The rearrangement uses TRBV9 and TRBJ2-3, with D possibly TRBD1 on 5 matching bases. The source is a woman aged 40-49 years with COVID-19, enrolled during active disease. The CDR3 here is CASSPRQSTDTQYF. The DNA of the CDR3 is TGTGCCAGCAGCCCCCGACAGAGCACAGATACGCAGTATTTT.